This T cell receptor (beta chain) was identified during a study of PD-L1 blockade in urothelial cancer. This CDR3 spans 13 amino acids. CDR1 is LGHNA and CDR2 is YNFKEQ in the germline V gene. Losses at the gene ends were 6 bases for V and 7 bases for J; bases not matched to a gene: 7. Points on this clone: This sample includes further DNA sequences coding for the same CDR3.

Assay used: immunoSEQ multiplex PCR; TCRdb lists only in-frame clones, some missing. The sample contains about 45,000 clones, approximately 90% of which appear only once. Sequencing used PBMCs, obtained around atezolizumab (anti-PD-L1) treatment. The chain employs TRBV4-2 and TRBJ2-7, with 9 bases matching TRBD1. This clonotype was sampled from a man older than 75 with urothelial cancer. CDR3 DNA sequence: TGTGCCAGCAGTCCCCGGGACAGGGAAGAGCAGTACTTC. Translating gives CASSPRDREEQYF.